Each of the 32 T cell receptor beta chains below was sequenced from the same sample in a study of T cells in Graves' hyperthyroidism and ophthalmopathy. RNA transcripts provided the source from which TCR beta CDR3 regions were amplified. An initial round of RT-PCR targeting the TCR CDR3 relied on the HTBI primer set. TCRdb used MiXCR to reprocess the multiplex PCR reads, holding one entry per CDR3 protein. The table records about 290,000 distinct CDR3 sequences, 15% to 20% of them present only once. Input material: blood. Receptors originate from a man aged 50 to 60 with Graves' ophthalmopathy.

This clonotype was seen at least ten times. The chain carries TRBV3-1 and TRBJ1-2; 7 bases are a match to TRBD1. With V trimmed by 0 bases and J by 6 bases, 4 bases remained unmatched. Germline CDR1 and CDR2: LGHDT and YNNKEL (reference sequence). This CDR3 has 14 residues. In DNA form, the CDR3 reads TGTGCCAGCAGCCAAGAACACAGGGGTGATGGCTACACCTTC. Translating gives CASSQEHRGDGYTF.

The chain carries TRBV27 and TRBJ2-5; D call uncertain. V was trimmed by 1 base and J by 3 bases, leaving 9 bases between them. CDR1 and CDR2 (germline): MNHEY, SMNVEV (reference sequence). There are 14 residues in the CDR3. The CDR3 bases are TGTGCCAGCAGTTTATTAAGGGAAAAAGAGACCCAGTACTTC. Translation: CASSLLREKETQYF.

This clonotype was observed many times. V and J are TRBV10-3 and TRBJ2-1; TRBD1 aligns across 10 bases. Germline V lookup: CDR1 ENHRY, CDR2 SYGVKD. Trimming at V came to 4 bases and at J to 3 bases, leaving 3 bases not matched to a gene. The length of the CDR3 is 15 residues. CDR3: CAISGGTGVYNEQFF. The CDR3 DNA reads TGTGCCATCAGTGGGGGGACAGGGGTCTACAATGAGCAGTTCTTC.

CDR3 in DNA: TGCGCCAGCAGCCAACCCGGGACACTTAACACTGAAGCTTTCTTT. It yields the protein CASSQPGTLNTEAFF. The rearrangement uses TRBV4-1 and TRBJ1-1; a weak D match, TRBD1 (6 bases). The CDR3 runs to 15 residues. V was shortened by 2 bases and J by 2 bases, with 12 bases between the two germline ends. Germline V gene sequence: CDR1 MGHRA, CDR2 YSYEKL.

The V gene is TRBV18, the J gene TRBJ2-2; D ambiguous. Per the germline V gene, CDR1 is KGHSH and CDR2 is LQKENI. V was clipped by 2 bases and J by 7 bases, with 5 bases between them. CDR3 length equals 12 residues. This CDR3 is CASSPNGGELFF. CDR3 bases: TGTGCCAGCTCACCAAACGGCGGGGAGCTGTTTTTT.

In this sample, this clonotype turned up many times. This chain joins TRBV2 and TRBJ1-5; 9 nucleotides align to TRBD1. The germline gives CDR1 SNHLY, CDR2 FYNNEI. V shed 6 bases, J shed 6 bases, and the junction held 6 bases outside the gene matches. The length of the CDR3 is 14 residues. The DNA for the CDR3 is TGTGCCAGCAGCACAGGGACAGGGAGTCAGCCCCAGCATTTT. Translating gives CASSTGTGSQPQHF.

This clonotype has a handful of counts. V usage is TRBV15 and J usage is TRBJ2-2; D is unresolved. CDR1 LNHNV and CDR2 YYDKDF come from the germline V gene (reference sequence). There are 13 residues in the CDR3. V was clipped by 4 bases and J by 6 bases, with 9 bases between them. CDR3 sequence (DNA): TGTGCCACCAGCATGGGTCGTCCCGGGGAGCTGTTTTTT. It codes for CATSMGRPGELFF.

This clonotype has just a few counts. The CDR3 DNA reads as TGTGCCAGCAGCTTACCTGCGGGAGGCCTCTCTGGGGCCAACGTCCTGACTTTC. As protein: CASSLPAGGLSGANVLTF. The V gene is TRBV7-3, the J gene TRBJ2-6, with 8 bases fitting TRBD2. V shed 2 bases and J 0 bases; nucleotides not matched to a gene: 6. The germline CDR1 and CDR2 sequences are SGHTA and FQGTGA. This CDR3 is built from 18 residues.

The table lists this clonotype with many counts. This sequence joins TRBV20-1 and TRBJ1-4; D may be TRBD1 (6 bases). V lost 3 bases, J lost 1 base, and 15 bases lay in between. This CDR3 is built from 16 residues. Germline V gives CDR1 DFQATT, CDR2 SNEGSKA (reference sequence). CDR3 loop: CSARTNREVTNEKLFF. The DNA of the CDR3 is TGCAGTGCTAGGACTAACAGGGAAGTAACTAATGAAAAACTGTTTTTT.

Many counts were recorded for this clonotype. This rearrangement joins TRBV30 to TRBJ2-3; 10 positions match TRBD1. This CDR3 spans 15 amino acids. Losses at the gene ends were 4 bases for V and 2 bases for J; bases not matched to a gene: 6. The germline V gene has CDR1 GTSNPN and CDR2 SVGIG (reference sequence). CDR3 nucleotides: TGTGCCTGGACGACCGGGACAGGGGCCACAGATACGCAGTATTTT. Its translation is CAWTTGTGATDTQYF.

The chain carries TRBV12-3 or TRBV12-4 and TRBJ1-5, with D unclear. Trimming took off 3 bases at V and 5 bases at J, with 8 bases between the two ends. The CDR3 runs to 13 residues. The CDR3: CASSFGDHQPQHF. Written as DNA, the CDR3 is TGTGCCAGCAGTTTTGGGGATCATCAGCCCCAGCATTTT.

This clonotype showed up many times. V usage is TRBV6-1 and J usage is TRBJ2-1, with TRBD2 matching 10 bases. Germline loops: CDR1 MNHNS, CDR2 SASEGT. This CDR3 region has 15 residues. J lost 6 bases, V lost 0 bases, and 2 bases had no gene match. CDR3 region: CASSEASSGSNEQFF. The CDR3, as DNA: TGTGCCAGCAGTGAAGCCTCTAGCGGGAGCAATGAGCAGTTCTTC.

This clonotype was detected a few times. CDR3 sequence reads: CAWSVVGSVGELFF. The CDR3 coding sequence is TGTGCCTGGAGTGTTGTAGGGTCGGTCGGGGAGCTGTTTTTT. The chain recombines TRBV30 with TRBJ2-2, with D unclear. CDR3 length equals 14 residues. V lost 0 bases and J 7 bases, leaving 12 bases between the germline ends. Germline V gives CDR1 GTSNPN, CDR2 SVGIG (reference sequence).

This clonotype was found many times. The V gene is TRBV30, the J gene TRBJ1-5; TRBD1 might be the D (5 bases). The V gene lost 5 bases and the J gene lost 4 bases, with 18 bases spanning the gap. Germline CDR1 is GTSNPN and CDR2 is SVGIG (reference sequence). The CDR3 runs to 15 residues. CDR3 DNA: TGTGCCTGGGGGCGGGGGACGGCATCTAATCAGCCCCAGCATTTT. Protein sequence: CAWGRGTASNQPQHF.

In its sample, this clonotype was seen many times. The V gene is TRBV30, the J gene TRBJ1-2; TRBD1 might be the D (6 bases). V lost 3 bases and J lost 0, with 17 bases in between. Germline V gives CDR1 GTSNPN, CDR2 SVGIG (reference sequence). This CDR3 is 16 amino acids long. CDR3 protein: CAWSATINRANYGYTF. The CDR3 DNA reads as TGTGCCTGGAGCGCGACCATAAACAGGGCTAACTATGGCTACACCTTC.

This clonotype showed up just a few times. This chain links TRBV27 with TRBJ2-7; D is ambiguous. Between the trimmed V and J ends, which lost 3 bases and 3 bases, there was a span of 9 bases. The CDR3 totals 13 residues. In germline, CDR1 is MNHEY, CDR2 SMNVEV (reference sequence). CDR3 sequence (DNA): TGTGCCAGCAGTTTTTCCACCCTCTACGAGCAGTACTTC. It encodes CASSFSTLYEQYF.

The chain recombines TRBV9 with TRBJ2-1, with D perhaps being TRBD1 or TRBD2 (5 bases each). V lost 0 bases and J 9 bases, leaving 16 bases between the germline ends. CDR3 size: 15 residues. Germline loops: CDR1 SGDLS, CDR2 YYNGEE. The CDR3 region is CASSVATDSRGEQFF. CDR3 bases: TGTGCCAGCAGCGTAGCTACGGACTCGAGGGGTGAGCAGTTCTTC.

This clonotype has at least ten counts. The rearrangement uses TRBV11-2 and TRBJ1-2; 7 bases fit TRBD1. The CDR3 has 14 residues. Trimming cost V 6 bases and J 4 bases; bases outside gene matches: 8. The germline gives CDR1 SGHAT, CDR2 FQNNGV. The CDR3 is CASSLPTGIYGYTF. CDR3 bases: TGTGCCAGCAGTCTGCCGACAGGGATCTATGGCTACACCTTC.

The V gene is TRBV19, the J gene TRBJ1-5, with D perhaps matching TRBD1 (5 bases). V was shortened by 7 bases and J by 6 bases, with 16 bases between the two germline ends. CDR3 length equals 14 residues. CDR1 is LNHDA and CDR2 is SQIVND in the germline V gene (reference sequence). CDR3 sequence (DNA): TGTGCCAGTAAGGGGAGGGGCGGAGGTCAGCCCCAGCATTTT. Protein: CASKGRGGGQPQHF.

This clonotype occurred a few times. The gene calls are TRBV19 and TRBJ1-2; 7 bases align to TRBD1. CDR3 length: 17 residues. Per germline, CDR1 LNHDA and CDR2 SQIVND (reference sequence). The trim removed 9 bases at V and 6 bases at J, leaving 22 bases unmatched. The CDR3 region has the DNA TGTGCCAGCAAAGGCGATCCACAGGGGACCAACCGTGATGGCTACACCTTC. It translates to CASKGDPQGTNRDGYTF. The full variable domain, rest sourced from reference TRBV19 and TRBJ1-2, is DGGITQSPKYLFRKEGQNVTLSCEQNLNHDAMYWYRQDPGQGLRLIYYSQIVNDFQKGDIAEGYSVSREKKESFPLTVTSAQKNPTAFYLCASKGDPQGTNRDGYTFGSGTRLTVV.

This clonotype was seen many times. The V call is TRBV28, the J call TRBJ1-5, with D possibly TRBD1 on 6 matching bases. V shed 6 bases and J shed 1 base, with 7 bases lying between them. The CDR3 has 13 amino acids. Germline values: CDR1 MDHEN, CDR2 SYDVKM. Here the CDR3 DNA reads TGTGCCAGCAGAACAGGGAGCAATCAGCCCCAGCATTTT. Translation: CASRTGSNQPQHF.

The J gene is TRBJ2-7, the V gene TRBV19, with 8 bases that match TRBD2. Trimming took 2 bases from V and 6 from J; bases not matched to a gene: 9. This CDR3 spans 15 amino acids. Germline V gene sequence: CDR1 LNHDA, CDR2 SQIVND (reference sequence). The CDR3 region has the DNA TGTGCCAGTAGTATATCTGGCGGGGGGCTCGTCGAGCAGTACTTC. It is translated as CASSISGGGLVEQYF.

This clonotype showed up just a few times. The V and J genes are TRBV6-5 and TRBJ2-2; 9 bases align to TRBD2. The CDR3 totals 14 residues. J was trimmed by 6 bases and V by 1 base; bases with no gene match: 0. Germline loops: CDR1 MNHEY, CDR2 SVGAGI. CDR3 loop: CASSYLAGAGELFF. In DNA form, the CDR3 reads TGTGCCAGCAGTTACTTAGCGGGAGCCGGGGAGCTGTTTTTT.

The sample holds many counts of this clonotype. The rearrangement joins TRBV28 to TRBJ1-1; D is uncertain. The V gene lost 7 bases and the J gene lost 1 base, with 16 bases spanning the gap. Per germline, CDR1 MDHEN and CDR2 SYDVKM. The CDR3 is 15 residues long. The CDR3 loop reads CASISPGGRNTEAFF. The DNA for the CDR3 is TGTGCCAGCATTTCCCCAGGTGGACGGAACACTGAAGCTTTCTTT.

This clonotype occurred many times. The J gene is TRBJ2-3, the V gene TRBV5-1; possibly TRBD2 for D (5 bases). V was cut by 0 bases and J by 9 bases, with 11 bases left in between. This CDR3 contains 13 residues. From germline, CDR1 is SGHRS and CDR2 YFSETQ. The CDR3 sequence: CASSLDGPGTQYF. The CDR3, as DNA: TGCGCCAGCAGCTTGGACGGGCCGGGGACGCAGTATTTT.

This clonotype was seen a few times. The rearrangement uses TRBV9 and TRBJ2-1; no firm D call. The germline CDR1 and CDR2 sequences are SGDLS and YYNGEE. The CDR3 contains 15 residues. V was trimmed by 0 bases and J by 0 bases, leaving 7 bases between them. The CDR3 reads CASSVGGASYNEQFF. CDR3 nucleotides: TGTGCCAGCAGCGTAGGTGGAGCCTCCTACAATGAGCAGTTCTTC.

The table lists this clonotype with many counts. V is TRBV28 and J is TRBJ1-5; 9 nucleotides line up with TRBD1. Germline CDR1 is MDHEN and CDR2 is SYDVKM. The CDR3 contains 14 residues. J lost 4 bases, V lost 4 bases, and 2 bases had no gene match. The CDR3 nucleotides read TGTGCCAGCAGTTCGGGGACAGGGAATCAGCCCCAGCATTTT. It is translated as CASSSGTGNQPQHF.

The CDR3 is CSARGLAGVHEQYF. The CDR3 coding sequence is TGCAGTGCCCGGGGACTAGCGGGAGTCCACGAGCAGTACTTC. The chain couples TRBV20-1 to TRBJ2-7, with 14 positions matching TRBD2. The CDR3 extends over 14 amino acids. Germline loops: CDR1 DFQATT, CDR2 SNEGSKA (reference sequence). The junction had 6 bases not matched to a gene; V was cut back by 6 bases and J by 5 bases.

The chain uses TRBV14 and TRBJ2-5; no clear D. CDR3 length: 13 amino acids. Germline values: CDR1 SGHDN, CDR2 FVKESK. The V end lost 4 bases, the J end lost 7 bases, and 13 bases lay between the germline ends. This CDR3 is CASSLGSPGTQYF. DNA of the CDR3: TGTGCCAGCAGCCTCGGCAGCCCCGGGACCCAGTACTTC.

This clonotype has ten or more counts. The V and J genes are TRBV24-1 and TRBJ1-5; unclear D gene. The CDR3 length is 14 residues. V was shortened by 4 bases and J by 3 bases, with 9 bases between the two germline ends. CDR1 is KGHDR, CDR2 SFDVKD, per germline. DNA for the CDR3: TGTGCCACCAGTGAGAGCCGGATCAATCAGCCCCAGCATTTT. Protein product: CATSESRINQPQHF.

The gene calls are TRBV7-2 and TRBJ1-5; tentative D call: TRBD1 (5 bases). CDR3 length: 14 residues. The germline V gene has CDR1 SGHTA and CDR2 FQGNSA. Deletions cut 2 bases from V and 6 bases from J, with 11 bases between. The CDR3 DNA follows: TGTGCCAGCAGCTTAACGCCAGGGCCTCAGCCCCAGCATTTT. Translating it yields CASSLTPGPQPQHF.

The gene calls are TRBV18 and TRBJ1-3; D is uncertain. Per germline, CDR1 KGHSH and CDR2 LQKENI. Trimming left V 3 bases short and J 0 bases short, with 6 bases between. The CDR3 contains 14 residues. The CDR3 DNA reads TGTGCCAGCTCACCGGACCTCTCTGGAAACACCATATATTTT. Translating gives CASSPDLSGNTIYF. Together with reference TRBV18 and TRBJ1-3, the CDR3 gives the full variable domain: NAGVMQNPRHLVRRRGQEARLRCSPMKGHSHVYWYRQLPEEGLKFMVYLQKENIIDESGMPKERFSAEFPKEGPSILRIQQVVRGDSAAYFCASSPDLSGNTIYFGEGSWLTVV.